The rows below give T cell receptor beta chains drawn from one sample of a study of T-cell reconstitution after alpha-beta-depleted transplantation in children. One entry per CDR3 protein, called by TCRdb with MiXCR from the PCR reads. The sample includes around 370,000 distinct CDR3 sequences, about 16% of them seen just once. The input for sequencing was PBMCs, mostly from graft donor cells, taken 360 days after TCRalphabeta/CD19-depleted stem cell transplant. The receptors come from a male patient between 2 and 9 years old who had a stem cell transplant for acute lymphoblastic leukemia, so the T cells may come from the graft donor. The CDR3 runs from the conserved cysteine through the conserved F or W. The order of the fields is J gene, D gene, clone size, CDR3 length, V gene, CDR3 DNA, CDR3 protein. The D gene is left open where the match is weak. A row's size may be missing; if present it is once, few, many or a size class.

j_call: TRBJ1-6; d_call: NA; clone_size: few; cdr3_length: 16; v_call: TRBV5-6; cdr3_nt: TGTGCCAGCAGCTTGAGCGGGGGCTCCTATAATTCACCCCTCCACTTT; cdr3_aa: CASSLSGGSYNSPLHF
j_call: TRBJ1-5; d_call: NA; clone_size: few; cdr3_length: 16; v_call: TRBV7-8; cdr3_nt: TGTGCCAGCAGCTTATCGTGGGGAGGAGAGAATCAGCCCCAGCATTTT; cdr3_aa: CASSLSWGGENQPQHF
j_call: TRBJ2-5; d_call: NA; clone_size: NA; cdr3_length: 16; v_call: TRBV18; cdr3_nt: TGTGCCAGCTCGAGATCGGGGGTTCTGGTCCAAGAGACCCAGTACTTC; cdr3_aa: CASSRSGVLVQETQYF
j_call: TRBJ2-5; d_call: NA; clone_size: few; cdr3_length: 16; v_call: TRBV14; cdr3_nt: TGTGCCAGCAGCCTCTGGACCGCTATGCCGGGGGAGACCCAGTACTTC; cdr3_aa: CASSLWTAMPGETQYF
j_call: TRBJ2-7; d_call: NA; clone_size: many; cdr3_length: 15; v_call: TRBV27; cdr3_nt: TGTGCCAGCAGTCCAACGATGGCCTCCTGCTACGAGCAGTACTTC; cdr3_aa: CASSPTMASCYEQYF
j_call: TRBJ1-1; d_call: NA; clone_size: NA; cdr3_length: 16; v_call: TRBV3-1; cdr3_nt: TGTGCCAGCAGCCCTCTCGGGGGCAGGGTGAACACTGAAGCTTTCTTT; cdr3_aa: CASSPLGGRVNTEAFF
j_call: TRBJ2-1; d_call: TRBD2; clone_size: NA; cdr3_length: 20; v_call: TRBV7-8; cdr3_nt: TGTGCCAGCAGCCACCCCTGGGGGACTAGCGGGAGTAAGAATGACAATGAGCAGTTCTTC; cdr3_aa: CASSHPWGTSGSKNDNEQFF
j_call: TRBJ1-4; d_call: TRBD1; clone_size: few; cdr3_length: 16; v_call: TRBV4-3; cdr3_nt: TGCGCCAGCAGCCAAGTCGGGGACAGGGGGAATGAAAAACTGTTTTTT; cdr3_aa: CASSQVGDRGNEKLFF
j_call: TRBJ2-7; d_call: TRBD1; clone_size: NA; cdr3_length: 12; v_call: TRBV10-3; cdr3_nt: TGTGCCAGTACAGGGGAAACGGAGGAGCAGTACTTC; cdr3_aa: CASTGETEEQYF
j_call: TRBJ2-5; d_call: NA; clone_size: few; cdr3_length: 13; v_call: TRBV5-1; cdr3_nt: TGCGCCAGCGGGCTCCGAGAACCCGAGACCCAGTACTTC; cdr3_aa: CASGLREPETQYF
j_call: TRBJ1-1; d_call: NA; clone_size: few; cdr3_length: 14; v_call: TRBV5-1; cdr3_nt: TGCGCCAGCAGCTTAAACCGAGACGGTTCTGAAGCTTTCTTT; cdr3_aa: CASSLNRDGSEAFF
j_call: TRBJ1-5; d_call: TRBD1; clone_size: many; cdr3_length: 17; v_call: TRBV12-3/TRBV12-4; cdr3_nt: TGTGCCAGCTCTTACGGGACAGGGGAAAGAATCAATCAGCCCCAGCATTTT; cdr3_aa: CASSYGTGERINQPQHF
j_call: TRBJ2-7; d_call: NA; clone_size: NA; cdr3_length: 16; v_call: TRBV20-1; cdr3_nt: TGCAGTGCTAGAGACTTGACGGGCCATTACGCCTACGAGCAGTACTTC; cdr3_aa: CSARDLTGHYAYEQYF
j_call: TRBJ2-7; d_call: NA; clone_size: NA; cdr3_length: 16; v_call: TRBV4-1; cdr3_nt: TGCGCCAGCAGCCAAGATCGGACCGGTGGGGGCTACGAGCAGTACTTC; cdr3_aa: CASSQDRTGGGYEQYF
j_call: TRBJ2-7; d_call: NA; clone_size: NA; cdr3_length: 14; v_call: TRBV7-2; cdr3_nt: TGTGCCAGCAGCCCTACACGGGGAATATACGAGCAGTACTTC; cdr3_aa: CASSPTRGIYEQYF
j_call: TRBJ2-1; d_call: TRBD2; clone_size: many; cdr3_length: 16; v_call: TRBV2; cdr3_nt: TGTGCCAGCAGGGAGCGACTAGCGACACTCTACAATGAGCAGTTCTTC; cdr3_aa: CASRERLATLYNEQFF